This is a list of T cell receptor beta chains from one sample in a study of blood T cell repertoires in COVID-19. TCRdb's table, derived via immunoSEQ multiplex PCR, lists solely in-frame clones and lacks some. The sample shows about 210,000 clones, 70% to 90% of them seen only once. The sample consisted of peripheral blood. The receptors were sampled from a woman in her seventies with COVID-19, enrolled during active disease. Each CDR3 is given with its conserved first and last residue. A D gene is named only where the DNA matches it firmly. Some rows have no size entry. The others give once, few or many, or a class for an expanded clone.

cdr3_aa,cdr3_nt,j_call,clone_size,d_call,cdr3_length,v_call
CASSQDRKNIQYF,TGTGCCAGCAGCCAGGACAGGAAAAACATTCAGTACTTC,TRBJ2-4,-,TRBD1,13,TRBV3-1/TRBV3-2
CASSDPGEPRQPQHF,TGTGCCAGCAGTGACCCGGGGGAGCCTAGGCAGCCCCAGCATTTT,TRBJ1-5,few,-,15,TRBV6-2/TRBV6-3
CASTFGDAQTQYF,TGTGCCAGTACATTTGGAGATGCGCAGACCCAGTACTTC,TRBJ2-5,-,-,13,TRBV25-1
CASSPNFRSYEQYF,TGTGCCAGCAGCCCCAACTTCCGCTCCTACGAGCAGTACTTC,TRBJ2-7,once,-,14,TRBV7-3
CASSLGRSAEQFF,TGTGCCAGCAGCTTAGGGCGTAGCGCCGAGCAGTTCTTC,TRBJ2-1,-,-,13,TRBV7-3
CASSLSGFSWGYEQYF,TGTGCCAGCAGCCTTTCAGGGTTTTCATGGGGCTACGAGCAGTACTTC,TRBJ2-7,few,-,16,TRBV27
CASSLLGARGNTEAFF,TGTGCCAGCAGTCTTCTGGGGGCGAGAGGGAACACTGAAGCTTTCTTT,TRBJ1-1,-,-,16,TRBV7-8
CASRSPPSYTIYF,TGTGCCAGCAGATCTCCTCCGTCCTACACCATATATTTT,TRBJ1-3,few,-,13,TRBV7-2
CASSLGRRNTIYF,TGTGCCAGCAGCTTAGGGAGGCGAAACACCATATATTTT,TRBJ1-3,-,-,13,TRBV5-6
CASRYRDRIIQHF,TGTGCCAGCAGGTACCGGGACAGAATCATCCAGCATTTT,TRBJ1-5,-,TRBD1,13,TRBV5-8
CASSQFSGRAVEQYF,TGCGCCAGCAGCCAATTTAGCGGGAGGGCCGTCGAGCAGTACTTC,TRBJ2-7,-,TRBD2,15,TRBV4-1
CASSQGSATYEQYF,TGTGCCAGCAGCCAAGGAAGCGCCACCTACGAGCAGTACTTC,TRBJ2-7,-,-,14,TRBV14
CASSPDRGDGYTF,TGTGCCAGCAGCCCCGACAGGGGCGATGGCTACACCTTC,TRBJ1-2,-,TRBD1,13,TRBV7-2
CARHPSSYEQYF,TGTGCCAGACACCCGTCCTCCTACGAGCAGTACTTC,TRBJ2-7,-,-,12,TRBV12-3/TRBV12-4
CASSIDSGVENIQYF,TGTGCCAGTAGTATAGATTCAGGGGTGGAAAACATTCAGTACTTC,TRBJ2-4,-,-,15,TRBV19
CASSLFSGSYNSPLHF,TGTGCCAGCAGCTTATTTTCGGGCTCCTATAATTCACCCCTCCACTTT,TRBJ1-6,few,-,16,TRBV7-2
CASSQGEVEQFF,TGTGCCAGCTCACAGGGGGAAGTTGAGCAGTTCTTC,TRBJ2-1,-,-,12,TRBV18
CASSQATGSYEQYF,TGTGCCAGCAGCCAAGCTACAGGGTCCTACGAGCAGTACTTC,TRBJ2-7,-,-,14,TRBV3-1/TRBV3-2
CAWSAGLAVYEQYF,TGTGCCTGGAGCGCCGGACTAGCGGTCTACGAGCAGTACTTC,TRBJ2-7,-,TRBD2,14,TRBV30
CASSQADTSYGYTF,TGTGCCAGCAGCCAAGCGGACACCTCCTATGGCTACACCTTC,TRBJ1-2,-,-,14,TRBV3-1/TRBV3-2
CASSRDSPYGYTF,TGTGCCAGCAGTCGGGACAGCCCCTATGGCTACACCTTC,TRBJ1-2,-,TRBD1,13,TRBV2
CASSPGPGTPNNEQFF,TGTGCCAGCAGCCCCGGGCCAGGGACTCCCAACAATGAGCAGTTCTTC,TRBJ2-1,-,-,16,TRBV7-2
CASSRQALNEKLFF,TGTGCCAGCAGCCGACAGGCCCTTAATGAAAAACTGTTTTTT,TRBJ1-4,-,-,14,TRBV14
CASRTGGNGYTF,TGTGCCAGTAGGACAGGGGGCAATGGCTACACCTTC,TRBJ1-2,-,TRBD1,12,TRBV19